Sequencing of this T cell receptor beta chain was carried out in a study of metastatic and nonmetastatic thyroid tumors. On the study more broadly: Repertoires of blood and of tissue (tumor or nodule) from malignant and benign thyroid patients were compared. Study-wide results and limits: In both blood and tumor samples, TCR beta diversity was reported significantly higher for malignant than benign nodules.

Source study methods: Clinicopathological groups supplied CDR3 differences that were used to build a distant-metastasis classifier for papillary thyroid cancer. TCRdb re-clonotyped the PCR reads via MiXCR. The V and J calls and clone size are TCRdb's, not the authors'. The data contain about 35,000 clones, around 17% of them singletons. A note on this clone: The antigen remains unidentified.

None of the patients had undergone any treatment ahead of thyroid surgery. The CDR3 runs 13 residues. The germline V and J ends were trimmed by 3 bases and 7 bases, with 12 bases remaining between them. CDR1 and CDR2 from the germline V gene are MNHEY and SMNVEV (reference sequence). The specimen was blood. The chain uses TRBV27 and TRBJ1-2; D is perhaps TRBD1 (6 bases). The TCR comes from a male donor with papillary thyroid cancer or a benign thyroid nodule (not recorded which). Some clones in this sample may be carry-over from other donors' samples. CDR3 DNA: TGTGCCAGCAGTTTCTTCCAGGGGTGTGGCTACACCTTC. Amino acid sequence: CASSFFQGCGYTF.